These T cell receptor beta chains were read from a single sample in a study of blood T cell repertoires in COVID-19. Clones were read by immunoSEQ multiplex PCR, and TCRdb kept only the in-frame ones, dropping some. The sample has around 91,000 clones; 85% are singletons. The sequencing sample was made of peripheral blood. Receptors originate from a man older than 75 with acute or convalescent COVID-19. The CDR3 runs from the conserved cysteine through the conserved F or W. D genes are given only for firm matches. Part of the rows lack a size; the others show once, few, many or a class for expanded clones.

D,size,J,V,DNA,CDR3
-,once,TRBJ1-1,TRBV2,TGTGCCAGCAGTAAGACAAATGAAGCTTTCTTT,CASSKTNEAFF
TRBD1,once,TRBJ2-1,TRBV28,TGTGCCAGCAGTTTATATCGGCCAGGGGGCAATGAGCAGTTCTTC,CASSLYRPGGNEQFF
-,-,TRBJ1-1,TRBV3-1/TRBV3-2,TGTGCCAGCAGCCAAGCGGGGAGGGTAGCTGAAGCTTTCTTT,CASSQAGRVAEAFF
-,-,TRBJ2-7,TRBV2,TGTGCCAGCAGTCGTCAAGGGGCCTACGAGCAGTACTTC,CASSRQGAYEQYF
TRBD1,-,TRBJ1-5,TRBV6-1,TGTGCCAGCAGTGAAACTCCCGGGACAGGGGCCTTGAGCAATCAGCCCCAGCATTTT,CASSETPGTGALSNQPQHF
-,once,TRBJ1-2,TRBV7-2,TGTGCCAGCAGCTTAAGGGCCCGGGGGGCAGGCTATGGCTACACCTTC,CASSLRARGAGYGYTF
-,-,TRBJ1-1,TRBV11-2,TGTGCCAGCAGTTTCCAACAGAACACTGAAGCTTTCTTT,CASSFQQNTEAFF
TRBD2,-,TRBJ2-3,TRBV5-4,TGTGCCAGCAGCGCAAGCGGGACTAGCACAGATACGCAGTATTTT,CASSASGTSTDTQYF
-,-,TRBJ1-5,TRBV24-1,TGTGCCACCAGTCCAGGGAATAGCAATCAGCCCCAGCATTTT,CATSPGNSNQPQHF
TRBD2,once,TRBJ2-7,TRBV5-4,TGTGCCAGCAGCTTGGCCGGGACTAGCGGCTACGAGCAGTACTTC,CASSLAGTSGYEQYF
-,few,TRBJ1-4,TRBV18,TGTGCCAGCTCACCTTTCCGGAGGTCAGGAAATGAAAAACTGTTTTTT,CASSPFRRSGNEKLFF
TRBD2,-,TRBJ2-1,TRBV6-4,TGTGCCAGCACGGCTAGCGGGAAAGATGAGCAGTTCTTC,CASTASGKDEQFF
TRBD2,-,TRBJ2-7,TRBV5-1,TGCGCCAGCAGCGCGGGACTAGCGGGAGGGGGAGAGCAGTACTTC,CASSAGLAGGGEQYF
TRBD1,-,TRBJ1-5,TRBV30,TGTGCCTGGAGTGGAGGACAGGGAATATTTCAGCCCCAGCATTTT,CAWSGGQGIFQPQHF
TRBD1,-,TRBJ1-4,TRBV11-2,TGTGCCAGCAGTCGCGGACAGGGAAAACTGTTTTTT,CASSRGQGKLFF
TRBD1,few,TRBJ1-1,TRBV9,TGTGCCAGCAGCCCGGGCCTTCAGGGGGCTCGGGACACTGAAGCTTTCTTT,CASSPGLQGARDTEAFF
-,few,TRBJ1-2,TRBV30,TGTGCCTGGGGGGAGGGTGGCGGCTACACCTTC,CAWGEGGGYTF
-,-,TRBJ1-4,TRBV7-6,TGTGCCAGCAGCCCTAGCCGGACCGGCGGCGAGGAAAAACTGTTTTTT,CASSPSRTGGEEKLFF
-,-,TRBJ1-5,TRBV30,TGTGCCTGGAAGACGGACAGTGTTGGGCAGCCCCAGCATTTT,CAWKTDSVGQPQHF
-,-,TRBJ2-1,TRBV4-3,TGCGCCAGCAGCCAAGATAGAGACTCGCGGAATGAGCAGTTCTTC,CASSQDRDSRNEQFF
-,few,TRBJ2-7,TRBV3-1/TRBV3-2,TGTGCCAGCAGCCAAGGAGCTTACGAGCAGTACTTC,CASSQGAYEQYF
TRBD2,-,TRBJ2-1,TRBV5-1,TGCGCCAGCAGCTTGGGGACTAGCGGGGACAATGAGCAGTTCTTC,CASSLGTSGDNEQFF
-,-,TRBJ2-2,TRBV9,TGTGCCAGCAGCGTCCCGGACATAGGGGGAGCCGGGGAGCTGTTTTTT,CASSVPDIGGAGELFF
TRBD1,-,TRBJ2-1,TRBV19,TGTGCCAGTAGTACGAACAGGGGGAGCTCCTACAATGAGCAGTTCTTC,CASSTNRGSSYNEQFF
TRBD2,few,TRBJ2-3,TRBV28,TGTGCCAGCAGTTTAGGGCTAGCGGGCACAGATACGCAGTATTTT,CASSLGLAGTDTQYF
-,-,TRBJ1-1,TRBV18,TGTGCCAGCTCACCTACAGGAGCAACCACTGAAGCTTTCTTT,CASSPTGATTEAFF
TRBD2,-,TRBJ2-7,TRBV7-2,TGTGCCAGCAGCCTTTGGCGGGCACTAGCGGGGTCCGCAGTGTACTTC,CASSLWRALAGSAVYF
TRBD2,-,TRBJ2-2,TRBV6-4,TGTGCCAGCAGTGTACTAGCGGGAGGTAACACCGGGGAGCTGTTTTTT,CASSVLAGGNTGELFF
TRBD1,-,TRBJ2-7,TRBV5-4,TGTGCCAGCAGCGGAGAGGGACAGGGGATATTGGCCTACGAGCAGTACTTC,CASSGEGQGILAYEQYF
TRBD2,-,TRBJ2-3,TRBV11-3,TGTGCCAGCAGCTTAAGCGGGGCCTGGGGGGCAGATACGCAGTATTTT,CASSLSGAWGADTQYF
TRBD2,once,TRBJ2-2,TRBV9,TGTGCCAGCAGCTACGGACTAGCGGGAACCGGGGAGCTGTTTTTT,CASSYGLAGTGELFF
TRBD1,-,TRBJ2-3,TRBV30,TGTGCCTTCACCCCCGGGACAGGAAGCACAGATACGCAGTATTTT,CAFTPGTGSTDTQYF
-,-,TRBJ1-3,TRBV7-6,TGTGCCAGCAGCTCCGCCGGGAGCTCTGGAAACACCATATATTTT,CASSSAGSSGNTIYF
TRBD2,-,TRBJ2-1,TRBV5-4,TGTGCCAGCAGCTTGGGACTAGCGGGAGGTTCCTACAATGAGCAGTTCTTC,CASSLGLAGGSYNEQFF
-,-,TRBJ2-2,TRBV9,TGTGCCAGCAGCCCCAGGGTAAACACCGGGGAGCTGTTTTTT,CASSPRVNTGELFF
TRBD1,-,TRBJ2-1,TRBV5-1,TGCGCCAGCAGCTTGGGGAACAGGGGGTTGGAGAGGGAGCAGTTCTTC,CASSLGNRGLEREQFF
-,-,TRBJ2-7,TRBV5-1,TGCGCCAGCAGCTTGGCTTACCCTTCCAGCTCCTACGAGCAGTACTTC,CASSLAYPSSSYEQYF
TRBD2,-,TRBJ2-3,TRBV9,TGTGCCAGCAGCGCGGGGGGAGATACGCAGTATTTT,CASSAGGDTQYF
TRBD1,-,TRBJ2-7,TRBV11-3,TGTGCCAGCAGCTTCGCAGGGACAGGCCTATACGAGCAGTACTTC,CASSFAGTGLYEQYF
-,-,TRBJ2-3,TRBV2,TGTGCCAGCAGTGAACAGGGCAGGGGTAGCACAGATACGCAGTATTTT,CASSEQGRGSTDTQYF
-,once,TRBJ2-7,TRBV6-5,TGTGCCAGCAGTTACTCGCCAGGATTCTCCTACGAGCAGTACTTC,CASSYSPGFSYEQYF
-,-,TRBJ2-2,TRBV4-2,TGTGCCAGCAGCCCCCGGGAGACGGTCGCCGGGGAGCTGTTTTTT,CASSPRETVAGELFF
TRBD1,-,TRBJ1-6,TRBV5-4,TGTGCCAGCAGCAGGGGACAGGGGTATAATTCACCCCTCCACTTT,CASSRGQGYNSPLHF
TRBD2,-,TRBJ2-7,TRBV5-1,TGCGCCAGCAGCCGAGCCCCCGGGACTAGCGAAAGCGAGCAGTACTTC,CASSRAPGTSESEQYF
-,-,TRBJ1-3,TRBV6-5,TGTGCCAGCAGTTACTCGGGGCACTCTGGAAACACCATATATTTT,CASSYSGHSGNTIYF
-,-,TRBJ2-7,TRBV7-2,TGTGCCAGCAGCTTAAACGGAGGATACGAGCAGTACTTC,CASSLNGGYEQYF
TRBD1,-,TRBJ1-1,TRBV19,TGTGCCAGTAGTAGACGGACAGGAGGGAGCACTGAAGCTTTCTTT,CASSRRTGGSTEAFF
-,-,TRBJ1-1,TRBV6-1,TGTGCCAGCAGTGAATTTCCAGGGGACACTGAAGCTTTCTTT,CASSEFPGDTEAFF
-,-,TRBJ2-1,TRBV19,TGTGCCAGTAGTACACTAGACCGGGGGCAGTTCTTC,CASSTLDRGQFF
TRBD2,-,TRBJ2-7,TRBV30,TGTGCCTGGATCAGCGGCGGGAGGCCGGACGAGCAGTACTTC,CAWISGGRPDEQYF
TRBD1,-,TRBJ1-2,TRBV18,TGTGCCAGCTCACCCGTTCCGGGACAGGGCGTCTATGGCTACACCTTC,CASSPVPGQGVYGYTF
TRBD2,-,TRBJ2-3,TRBV4-2,TGTGCCAGCAGCCAGGAGGGTCCCGGACTAGCCCTTAGCACAGATACGCAGTATTTT,CASSQEGPGLALSTDTQYF
TRBD1,-,TRBJ1-3,TRBV12-5,TGTGCTAGTGGTTTGGGGACAGGTGGAAACACCATATATTTT,CASGLGTGGNTIYF
-,-,TRBJ1-2,TRBV29-1,TGCAGCGTTGTTGTCAGGGGTGGCCTGCAGGTGGGGTTTAACTATGGCTACACCTTC,CSVVVRGGLQVGFNYGYTF